Listed below are T cell receptor beta chains from one sample, sequenced in a study of T cell responses to AZD1222 COVID-19 vaccine. Produced via immunoSEQ multiplex PCR; TCRdb's table is partial and in-frame only. The sample includes some 180,000 clones, about 92% seen only once; the top ten take 1% to 1.5%. This material consisted of peripheral blood, taken on day 0 of AZD1222 vaccination. These receptors were collected from an adult in good health. Each CDR3 is given with its conserved first and last residue. The D gene is left open where the match is weak. For some rows the clone size is stated as once, few or many, or as a class when expanded; others skip it.

cdr3_nt	cdr3_aa	clone_size	v_call	d_call	j_call
TGCGCCAGCAGCTCCCGGACTTCTTACAATGAGCAGTTCTTC	CASSSRTSYNEQFF	few	TRBV5-1	.	TRBJ2-1
TGCGCCAGCAGCTCCGGGACTAGCGGGGGGGCAGATACGCAGTATTTT	CASSSGTSGGADTQYF	.	TRBV5-1	TRBD2	TRBJ2-3
TGCGCCAGCAGCTTGGGGGGGACCGGACAGCCCCAGCATTTT	CASSLGGTGQPQHF	.	TRBV5-1	.	TRBJ1-5
TGCGCCAGCAGCTTGACGCAGGGATACAATGAGCAGTTCTTC	CASSLTQGYNEQFF	.	TRBV5-1	.	TRBJ2-1
TGTGCCAGCAGTGAACCAAGGCGGTTAGCCCTAGGAGCTTTCTTT	CASSEPRRLALGAFF	.	TRBV6-1	.	TRBJ1-1
TGCGCCAGCAGCTTGGCCGGGGGAGCACAAGAGACCCAGTACTTC	CASSLAGGAQETQYF	.	TRBV5-1	.	TRBJ2-5
TGTGCCAGCAGCTCCTCGAGCAACAATCAGCCCCAGCATTTT	CASSSSSNNQPQHF	.	TRBV7-8	.	TRBJ1-5
TGTGCCAGCAGCTTAGTGGGGGCGAACACCGGGGAGCTGTTTTTT	CASSLVGANTGELFF	once	TRBV7-3	.	TRBJ2-2
TGTGCCAGCAGCCCGGAGGTGGGACCCCCAAAATTAAGCAATCAGCCCCAGCATTTT	CASSPEVGPPKLSNQPQHF	.	TRBV28	.	TRBJ1-5
TGTGCCAGCAGCGTAGAGGAGATCACAGATACGCAGTATTTT	CASSVEEITDTQYF	.	TRBV9	.	TRBJ2-3
TGTGCCAGCAGCCACACCGACAGGGGGCAGGGTAATGAAAAACTGTTTTTT	CASSHTDRGQGNEKLFF	.	TRBV3-1/TRBV3-2	TRBD1	TRBJ1-4
TGTGCCAGCAGTGTCGACGGCTTTTACGAGCAGTACTTC	CASSVDGFYEQYF	.	TRBV2	.	TRBJ2-7
TGTGCCAGCAGCTGGGGACAGGCGAGTGCTAACTATGGCTACACCTTC	CASSWGQASANYGYTF	.	TRBV5-5	TRBD1	TRBJ1-2
TGTGCCAGCAGTTTATCTAGGGACAGCAATCAGCCCCAGCATTTT	CASSLSRDSNQPQHF	.	TRBV27	.	TRBJ1-5
TGTGCCAGCAGCTTACGGCCGGGTCGTACCTACGAGCAGTACTTC	CASSLRPGRTYEQYF	.	TRBV7-8	.	TRBJ2-7
TGCGCCAGCAGCTTGGTCGTCAGCGACTATAATTCACCCCTCCACTTT	CASSLVVSDYNSPLHF	.	TRBV5-1	.	TRBJ1-6
TGTGCCAGTAGTATACGGGGGAAGGATGAAAAACTGTTTTTT	CASSIRGKDEKLFF	.	TRBV19	.	TRBJ1-4
TGTGCCAGCGCAGAACTACCAACTAATGAAAAACTGTTTTTT	CASAELPTNEKLFF	.	TRBV5-6	.	TRBJ1-4
TGTGCCAGCAGCTCCTCCCGCGCCCAGGATGAAAAACTGTTTTTT	CASSSSRAQDEKLFF	.	TRBV7-9	.	TRBJ1-4
TGTGCCAGCAGCGGCGGGACAGGGGACTACAATGAGCAGTTCTTC	CASSGGTGDYNEQFF	.	TRBV9	TRBD1	TRBJ2-1
TGTGCCAGCAGTTACTCCGAACGGACAGAAGCTTTCTTT	CASSYSERTEAFF	few	TRBV6-2/TRBV6-3	.	TRBJ1-1
TGTGCCAGCAGTTTGGGGGGCATCAATCAGCCCCAGCATTTT	CASSLGGINQPQHF	.	TRBV28	.	TRBJ1-5
TGCGCCAGCAGCTTGGACGGACAGCAAAATGAAAAACTGTTTTTT	CASSLDGQQNEKLFF	.	TRBV5-1	.	TRBJ1-4
TGCAGCGTTGAATCTGGGTTTAAGGGCTCCTACGAGCAGTACTTC	CSVESGFKGSYEQYF	.	TRBV29-1	.	TRBJ2-7
TGTGCCAGCGAGTCACTCTCACCCCCCGGGTCTGGGGCCAACGTCCTGACTTTC	CASESLSPPGSGANVLTF	.	TRBV25-1	.	TRBJ2-6
TGTGCCAGTTCCGGAGGTCGGCAGGCCCTCGGGGCTTTCTTT	CASSGGRQALGAFF	.	TRBV28	.	TRBJ1-1
TGTGCCAGCAGCTTAGGGCAATCCTCCTACAATGAGCAGTTCTTC	CASSLGQSSYNEQFF	.	TRBV11-2	.	TRBJ2-1
TGTGCCAGCAGCCCTAGCGGGGCCACCTACGAGCAGTACTTC	CASSPSGATYEQYF	.	TRBV7-9	TRBD2	TRBJ2-7
TGTGCCAGCAGTTTAGGCGATGGCTACACCTTC	CASSLGDGYTF	.	TRBV28	.	TRBJ1-2
TGTGCCACCAGCAGAGGGGCGGGGAGGACCTCCTACGAGCAGTACTTC	CATSRGAGRTSYEQYF	.	TRBV15	.	TRBJ2-7
TGTGCCACCAGCAGAGATCTCGAGGATACCGAGCAGTACTTC	CATSRDLEDTEQYF	.	TRBV15	.	TRBJ2-7
TGTGCCAGCAGCCCCCCGGTCAGGTTACCTTATGGCTACACCTTC	CASSPPVRLPYGYTF	.	TRBV7-9	.	TRBJ1-2
TGTGCCAGCAGGGGAGCTGGAAACACCATATATTTT	CASRGAGNTIYF	.	TRBV2	.	TRBJ1-3
TGTGCCAGCAGCTCCCGACTGGGGGGGCGGGAGACCCAGTACTTC	CASSSRLGGRETQYF	.	TRBV5-8	.	TRBJ2-5
TGTGCCAGCAGTCTTCCGAATTCTAATGAAAAACTGTTTTTT	CASSLPNSNEKLFF	.	TRBV6-5	.	TRBJ1-4
TGTGCCAGCGGTCTTAATGAAAAACTGTTTTTT	CASGLNEKLFF	once	TRBV2	.	TRBJ1-4
TGTGCCAGCAGTTATTCCCTCCCCGGGCCTGTCACGCAGTATTTT	CASSYSLPGPVTQYF	.	TRBV6-5	.	TRBJ2-3
TGTGCCAGCAGTGAAGCCCCGGGAATAGAGCTGTTTTTT	CASSEAPGIELFF	.	TRBV6-1	.	TRBJ2-2
TGTGCCAGCAGCTTAGACAATAGCAATCAGCCCCAGCATTTT	CASSLDNSNQPQHF	.	TRBV7-8	.	TRBJ1-5
TGTGCCAGCACCAGGGAGGGGCCACCTAGGGGCTACACCTTC	CASTREGPPRGYTF	.	TRBV2	.	TRBJ1-2
TGCGCCAGCAGCTTAAGGGGACAATCGAACACTGAAGCTTTCTTT	CASSLRGQSNTEAFF	.	TRBV5-1	.	TRBJ1-1
TGTGCCAGCTCACCACCGAGCGGGGGGAACACCATATATTTT	CASSPPSGGNTIYF	.	TRBV18	.	TRBJ1-3
TGCAGCGGACGGACAGTTTTGAACACTGAAGCTTTCTTT	CSGRTVLNTEAFF	.	TRBV29-1	.	TRBJ1-1
TGTGCCAGCAGCTTAGATACAGGGGCCAACGAGCAGTACTTC	CASSLDTGANEQYF	.	TRBV7-9	TRBD1	TRBJ2-7
TGTGCCAGCAGCTTGGATACGGGACAGCTAATTTCGCCCCTCCACTTT	CASSLDTGQLISPLHF	.	TRBV5-4	TRBD1	TRBJ1-6
TGTGCCAGCAGTTTTGGGTACGAGCAGTACTTC	CASSFGYEQYF	once	TRBV27	.	TRBJ2-7